Sequencing of this T cell receptor (beta chain) was carried out in a study of shared T cell receptors in the human thymus. Generated by immunoSEQ multiplex PCR, the TCRdb table keeps only in-frame clones and is missing some. The sample holds a few hundred thousand clones, roughly 94% seen once. The V and J ends lost 4 bases and 4 bases, in that order; junction bases with no gene match: 7. The CDR3 consists of 15 residues. Germline CDR1 reads SQVTM; CDR2 reads ANQGSEA. The V call is TRBV29-1, the J call TRBJ2-5, with 12 nucleotides matching TRBD1. This sequence was found in a human donor. Sequencing used thymocytes. CDR3 bases: TGCAGCGTTGGGACGGGACAGGGGGCGGGAGAGACCCAGTACTTC. This sequence encodes CSVGTGQGAGETQYF.